This T cell receptor (beta chain) was recorded in a study of T cells in Graves' hyperthyroidism and ophthalmopathy. Whole-study context: Blood from the periphery was taken at initial diagnosis, before any treatment.

For this clonotype: Its antigen is still unknown.

From RNA transcripts, TCR beta CDR3 regions were amplified. First-round RT-PCR of the TCR CDR3 relied on the HTBI primer set. TCRdb analysed the multiplex PCR reads with MiXCR anew, one entry per CDR3 protein. The sample consists of nearly 750,000 distinct CDR3 sequences, roughly a third of them appearing once. Whole-study findings and limits: Most thyroid clonotypes with frequency above 0.001 were detected in blood. A 13 V-J model separated ophthalmopathy from stable hyperthyroidism.

CDR3 length: 14 amino acids. Trimming removed 4 bases from V and 0 bases from J; junction bases left unmatched: 0. Per germline, CDR1 KGHDR and CDR2 SFDVKD. PBMCs stemmed from about 9.5 ml fresh peripheral blood. The clonotype comes from a woman in her thirties or forties with Graves' hyperthyroidism. This chain links TRBV24-1 with TRBJ1-2, with 8 bases aligning to TRBD1. The sequencing input was blood. CDR3 residues: CATSETGANYGYTF. The DNA of the CDR3 is TGTGCCACCAGTGAGACAGGGGCTAACTATGGCTACACCTTC.